These 9 T cell receptor beta chains share one sample of origin, sequenced in a study of T cell responses to AZD1222 COVID-19 vaccine. Assay: immunoSEQ multiplex PCR; the TCRdb copy retains only in-frame clones and omits some. This sample has about 79,000 clones, with about 83% found just once. Source: peripheral blood, taken 28 days after the second AZD1222 dose. The origin of the receptors is an adult who received the AZD1222 COVID-19 vaccine.

This clone was detected only a few times. The chain carries TRBV19 and TRBJ1-5; no definite D call. This CDR3 spans 16 amino acids. Trimming stripped 6 bases from V and 0 bases from J, with 15 bases between. Germline V gene data show CDR1 as LNHDA and CDR2 as SQIVND (reference sequence). CDR3 DNA: TGTGCCAGTAGGGATTTGGCAGCCTATAGCAATCAGCCCCAGCATTTT. This translates into CASRDLAAYSNQPQHF.

The V gene is TRBV27, the J gene TRBJ2-2; 11 nucleotides match TRBD1. The CDR3 consists of 15 residues. V gave up 3 bases and J gave up 5 bases; unmatched junction bases: 2. Per germline, CDR1 MNHEY and CDR2 SMNVEV (reference sequence). For the CDR3, the DNA is TGTGCCAGCAGTTTTGGGGACAGGGGGACCGGGGAGCTGTTTTTT. Translating it yields CASSFGDRGTGELFF.

The chain couples TRBV2 to TRBJ2-2; 9 nucleotides agree with TRBD2. The V and J ends lost 6 bases and 6 bases, in that order; junction bases with no gene match: 11. The length of the CDR3 is 16 residues. Germline lookup yields CDR1 SNHLY and CDR2 FYNNEI. Here the CDR3 reads CASREREERKAGELFF. The CDR3 nucleotides read TGTGCCAGCAGAGAGCGGGAGGAAAGAAAGGCCGGGGAGCTGTTTTTT.

The chain uses TRBV5-1 and TRBJ2-1; TRBD1 aligns across 10 bases. Germline V gene data show CDR1 as SGHRS and CDR2 as YFSETQ. V was clipped by 0 bases and J by 5 bases; unmatched bases: 8. The CDR3 sequence is 17 residues long. CDR3: CASSLARGTGEDNEQFF. In DNA, the CDR3 is TGCGCCAGCAGCTTGGCCCGAGGGACAGGGGAGGACAATGAGCAGTTCTTC. The whole variable domain, remainder taken from reference TRBV5-1 and TRBJ2-1, is KAGVTQTPRYLIKTRGQQVTLSCSPISGHRSVSWYQQTPGQGLQFLFEYFSETQRNKGNFPGRFSGRQFSNSRSEMNVSTLELGDSALYLCASSLARGTGEDNEQFFGPGTRLTVL.

The chain recombines TRBV28 with TRBJ1-1; tentatively, D is TRBD1 (5 bases). Trimming left V 7 bases short and J 0 bases short, with 12 bases between. The CDR3 runs to 14 residues. Germline V gene data show CDR1 as MDHEN and CDR2 as SYDVKM. The CDR3 spells CASKEAGMNTEAFF. The CDR3 coding sequence is TGTGCCAGCAAGGAGGCAGGGATGAACACTGAAGCTTTCTTT. The full variable domain, with the rest looked up from reference TRBV28 and TRBJ1-1, is DVKVTQSSRYLVKRTGEKVFLECVQDMDHENMFWYRQDPGLGLRLIYFSYDVKMKEKGDIPEGYSVSREKKERFSLILESASTNQTSMYLCASKEAGMNTEAFFGQGTRLTVV.

The chain recombines TRBV21-1 with TRBJ2-3. TRBV21-1 is described as a pseudogene. This CDR3 comprises 12 residues. The CDR3 region has the DNA TGTGCCAGCAGCAAAGTTTCAGATACGCAGTATTTT. This codes for CASSKVSDTQYF.

This clone was seen only a few times. The V and J genes are TRBV6-1 and TRBJ2-7; D may be TRBD1 (6 bases). V dropped 6 bases and J dropped 2 bases, with 11 bases sitting between them. This CDR3 contains 13 residues. From germline, CDR1 is MNHNS and CDR2 SASEGT. CDR3 sequence reads: CASSWTATYEQYF. As DNA, the CDR3 is TGTGCCAGCAGCTGGACAGCCACCTACGAGCAGTACTTC.

The chain links TRBV6-5 to TRBJ2-7; 12 nucleotides line up with TRBD1. V shed 2 bases and J 6 bases; nucleotides not matched to a gene: 2. Looked up from germline, CDR1 is MNHEY and CDR2 is SVGAGI. The CDR3 contains 14 residues. In DNA form, the CDR3 reads TGTGCCAGCAGTTACGGGACAGGGGGCGCCGAGCAGTACTTC. It codes for CASSYGTGGAEQYF.

DNA for the CDR3: TGTGCCAGCAGCGTCTCGGGGAAGGGTGAAGCTTTCTTT. The encoded protein is CASSVSGKGEAFF. The chain has TRBV9 and TRBJ1-1; D is unclear. The length of the CDR3 is 13 residues. Per germline, CDR1 SGDLS and CDR2 YYNGEE. Trimming took off 2 bases at V and 7 bases at J, with 12 bases between the two ends.